Sequencing of this T cell receptor beta chain was carried out in a study of blood T cell repertoires in COVID-19. Looking at the study overall: PBMCs, B-cell-depleted T cells, or T cells provided the cDNA or gDNA that made up the material.

The V gene lost 0 bases and the J gene lost 3 bases, with 3 bases spanning the gap. The germline V gene encodes CDR1 SGHTA and CDR2 FQGNSA. CDR3 length equals 13 residues. Using immunoSEQ multiplex PCR, the repertoire was profiled, and TCRdb retains in-frame clones only, with some absent. The table has about 220,000 clones, 70% to 85% seen once. Concerning this clone itself: Distinct nucleotide sequences in the sample also encode this CDR3.

The material sequenced was peripheral blood. The chain carries TRBV7-2 and TRBJ1-5; D call uncertain. This sequence originates from a man aged 35-49 years who had recovered from COVID-19. The DNA for the CDR3 is TGTGCCAGCAGCTTAGCCTACAATCAGCCCCAGCATTTT. Its translation: CASSLAYNQPQHF.